These 20 T cell receptor beta chains came from one sample sequenced in a study of blood T cell repertoires in COVID-19. The protocol was immunoSEQ multiplex PCR, while the TCRdb copy is restricted to in-frame clones and leaves out a portion. This table holds 130,000 or so clones, about 88% found once. Sequences were obtained from peripheral blood. The receptors originated from a woman older than 75 with acute or convalescent COVID-19.

The genes are TRBV6-5 and TRBJ2-5; 7 nucleotides align to TRBD2. The CDR3 consists of 13 residues. The germline V gene encodes CDR1 MNHEY and CDR2 SVGAGI. J lost 7 bases, V lost 7 bases, and 9 bases had no gene match. The CDR3 loop is CASTKAGWATQYF. The DNA of the CDR3 is TGTGCCAGCACCAAAGCGGGGTGGGCGACCCAGTACTTC.

The rearrangement uses TRBV25-1 and TRBJ2-3, with TRBD2 identical over 13 bases. The V and J ends lost 6 bases and 6 bases, in that order; junction bases with no gene match: 0. Germline-derived CDR1 and CDR2 are MGHDK and SYGVNS. The CDR3 sequence is 13 residues long. CDR3 sequence (DNA): TGTGCCAGCAGACTAGCGGGAGGGGATACGCAGTATTTT. Translation: CASRLAGGDTQYF.

This chain joins TRBV12-3 or TRBV12-4 and TRBJ1-2; D is ambiguous. V shed 2 bases and J shed 3 bases, with 4 bases lying between them. This CDR3 has 12 residues. CDR3: CASSLTDYGYTF. The CDR3 DNA reads TGTGCCAGCAGTTTAACAGACTATGGCTACACCTTC.

This rearrangement joins TRBV5-1 to TRBJ1-2, with TRBD1 as a possible D gene (5 bases). CDR3 length: 16 residues. V lost 0 bases and J lost 3, with 15 bases in between. CDR1 and CDR2 from the germline V gene are SGHRS and YFSETQ. The CDR3 DNA sequence: TGCGCCAGCAGCTTGGCCTTCGACAGAGTCTACTATGGCTACACCTTC. Its translation is CASSLAFDRVYYGYTF.

The chain carries TRBV19 and TRBJ2-1; 10 nucleotides align to TRBD2. This CDR3 is built from 15 residues. Germline trimming cut 3 bases from V and 6 bases from J; bases unmatched to any gene: 5. Germline-derived CDR1 and CDR2 are LNHDA and SQIVND (reference sequence). The CDR3 DNA reads as TGTGCCAGTAGTATGTCACTAGCGGGGCCCAATGAGCAGTTCTTC. It translates to CASSMSLAGPNEQFF.

This chain joins TRBV4-3 and TRBJ2-1, with a weak D call TRBD1 (6 bases). The germline V and J ends were trimmed by 0 bases and 5 bases, with 14 bases remaining between them. Germline V gene data show CDR1 as LGHNA and CDR2 as YSLEER. The CDR3 spans 16 residues. DNA for the CDR3: TGCGCCAGCAGCCAAGATCACCAGGGGAATAACAATGAGCAGTTCTTC. This codes for CASSQDHQGNNNEQFF.

This chain links TRBV27 with TRBJ1-2; 7 positions match TRBD1. Germline CDR1 reads MNHEY; CDR2 reads SMNVEV (reference sequence). This CDR3 region has 17 residues. J gave up 0 bases and V 6 bases, and 13 bases lay outside the gene matches. This chain's CDR3 is CASSRLSGQTSNYGYTF. The CDR3 coding sequence is TGTGCCAGCAGCCGCCTCTCGGGACAGACTTCTAACTATGGCTACACCTTC.

Here the CDR3 reads CASSQYGSDQPQHF. CDR3 DNA sequence: TGCGCCAGCAGCCAATACGGGTCGGATCAGCCCCAGCATTTT. J is TRBJ1-5 and V is TRBV4-1; D call uncertain. Germline V CDR1 and CDR2: MGHRA, YSYEKL. Trimming shortened V by 2 bases and J by 5 bases, and 10 bases separated the two germline ends. The CDR3 is 14 residues long.

The chain uses TRBV19 and TRBJ2-7; D possibly corresponds to TRBD2 (5 bases). The V end lost 5 bases, the J end lost 2 bases, and 10 bases lay between the germline ends. The CDR3 spans 13 residues. Per the germline V gene, CDR1 is LNHDA and CDR2 is SQIVND (reference sequence). The CDR3 spells CASSAAGAYEQYF. DNA for the CDR3: TGTGCCAGTAGTGCCGCCGGGGCCTACGAGCAGTACTTC.

The chain recombines TRBV7-2 with TRBJ1-2, with a possible D match to TRBD1 (5 bases). The V end was cut by 4 bases, the J end by 6 bases, with 12 bases between. From germline, CDR1 is SGHTA and CDR2 FQGNSA. This CDR3 comprises 13 residues. CDR3 region: CASSSTEHHGYTF. As DNA, the CDR3 is TGTGCCAGCAGCTCGACAGAGCATCATGGCTACACCTTC.

The gene calls are TRBV11-2 and TRBJ2-3, with D unresolved. The V gene's germline CDR1 is SGHAT and CDR2 FQNNGV. The CDR3 is 16 amino acids. V lost 5 bases and J 1 base, leaving 16 bases between the germline ends. The CDR3 region has the DNA TGTGCCAGCAGCCAAGGAACAAACAGTGGCACAGATACGCAGTATTTT. This codes for CASSQGTNSGTDTQYF. The full variable domain, completed using reference TRBV11-2 and TRBJ2-3, is EAGVAQSPRYKIIEKRQSVAFWCNPISGHATLYWYQQILGQGPKLLIQFQNNGVVDDSQLPKDRFSAERLKGVDSTLKIQPAKLEDSAVYLCASSQGTNSGTDTQYFGPGTRLTVL.

The table lists this clone with a few counts. The chain recombines TRBV18 with TRBJ1-6, with TRBD1 as a possible D gene (5 bases). CDR3 length: 16 residues. The V gene's germline CDR1 is KGHSH and CDR2 LQKENI. With 4 bases removed from V and 6 bases from J, the gap between germline ends came to 16 bases. The CDR3 protein is CASSQRGGVGNSPLHF. The CDR3 nucleotides are TGTGCCAGCTCACAGCGGGGAGGGGTGGGTAATTCACCCCTCCACTTT.

The rearrangement joins TRBV12-5 to TRBJ2-7; 7 bases are a match to TRBD1. The length of the CDR3 is 16 residues. Germline CDR1 is LGHNT and CDR2 is FRNRAP. J was trimmed by 2 bases and V by 0 bases; bases with no gene match: 7. CDR3 DNA: TGTGCTAGTGGTTTGGTTTTGGGACAGCCGACCTACGAGCAGTACTTC. Translated: CASGLVLGQPTYEQYF. Supplemented by reference TRBV12-5 and TRBJ2-7, the full variable domain reads DARVTQTPRHKVTEMGQEVTMRCQPILGHNTVFWYRQTMMQGLELLAYFRNRAPLDDSGMPKDRFSAEMPDATLATLKIQPSEPRDSAVYFCASGLVLGQPTYEQYFGPGTRLTVT.

The gene calls are TRBV30 and TRBJ1-2; the match to TRBD1 covers 11 bases. CDR1 is GTSNPN and CDR2 is SVGIG in the germline V gene (reference sequence). V lost 5 bases and J lost 8; bases outside the gene matches: 7. This CDR3 has 13 residues. CDR3: CAWGGTGGGGYTF. The CDR3 DNA sequence: TGTGCCTGGGGGGGGACAGGGGGAGGCGGCTACACCTTC.

This chain joins TRBV4-1 and TRBJ2-7; D not resolved. This CDR3 contains 15 residues. From germline, CDR1 is MGHRA and CDR2 YSYEKL. V lost 4 bases and J 6 bases, leaving 19 bases between the germline ends. The CDR3: CASSRVGAATAEQYF. The CDR3 nucleotides read TGCGCCAGCAGCCGGGTCGGTGCGGCCACCGCCGAGCAGTACTTC.

The chain joins TRBV11-3 to TRBJ2-2, with D unclear. From germline, CDR1 is SGHNT and CDR2 YENEEA. This CDR3 has 14 residues. The V gene lost 3 bases and the J gene lost 4 bases, with 9 bases spanning the gap. CDR3 region: CASSFDGGTGELFF. The CDR3, as DNA: TGTGCCAGCAGCTTCGATGGCGGCACCGGGGAGCTGTTTTTT.

This clone was counted a single time. The sample contains more than one DNA sequence encoding this CDR3. The V and J genes are TRBV19 and TRBJ2-1; D unresolved. This CDR3 is built from 16 residues. Deletions cut 6 bases from V and 1 base from J, with 16 bases between. Germline-derived CDR1 and CDR2 are LNHDA and SQIVND (reference sequence). The CDR3 protein is CASSHLDARSYNEQFF. CDR3 nucleotides: TGTGCCAGTAGCCACCTTGACGCGAGGTCCTACAATGAGCAGTTCTTC.

The rearrangement links TRBV7-2 to TRBJ2-7; TRBD1 aligns across 8 bases. With 1 base clipped from V and 1 base from J, the junction kept 6 bases outside the gene matches. Germline loops: CDR1 SGHTA, CDR2 FQGNSA. This CDR3 has 16 residues. CDR3 DNA sequence: TGTGCCAGCAGCTTAGTCGGGACAGGTCTTTCCTACGAGCAGTACTTC. It encodes CASSLVGTGLSYEQYF.

This chain joins TRBV9 and TRBJ1-6; tentative D call: TRBD1 (5 bases). Between the trimmed V and J ends, which lost 0 bases and 1 base, there was a span of 5 bases. In germline, CDR1 is SGDLS, CDR2 YYNGEE. The CDR3 consists of 15 residues. The CDR3 loop reads CASSVGQSYNSPLHF. The CDR3 bases are TGTGCCAGCAGCGTAGGACAGTCCTATAATTCACCCCTCCACTTT.

CDR3 in DNA: TGTGCCTGGAGTCCAGACAGGTCAGACCAGTACTTC. It is translated as CAWSPDRSDQYF. This chain links TRBV30 with TRBJ2-5, with D tentatively TRBD1 (6 bases). Germline-derived CDR1 and CDR2 are GTSNPN and SVGIG (reference sequence). The CDR3 totals 12 residues. Between the trimmed V and J ends, which lost 2 bases and 10 bases, there was a span of 14 bases.